The rows below give T cell receptor beta chains drawn from one sample of a study of CD8 T cells in Susac syndrome. TCRdb re-called the immunoSEQ multiplex PCR reads through MiXCR, storing one row per CDR3 protein. The data show 120,000 or so distinct CDR3 sequences, more than 90% seen once. The specimen sequenced was CD8+ T cells from PBMCs. These TCRs come from a human donor with Susac syndrome. Both conserved end residues are part of each CDR3. The D gene is left open where the match is weak. The size of a clone is reported for some rows only, either as once, few or many, or as a class for expanded clones.

abundance	v_gene	d_gene	len	j_gene	CDR3nt	CDR3aa
-	TRBV5-6	TRBD1	14	TRBJ1-2	TGTGCCAGCAGACTGGAGGGGGCTCCCTATGGCTACACCTTC	CASRLEGAPYGYTF
-	TRBV12-3/TRBV12-4	-	13	TRBJ1-1	TGTGCCAGCAGTAGGCAAGGGGTGACTGAAGCTTTCTTT	CASSRQGVTEAFF
-	TRBV7-8	TRBD1	15	TRBJ2-3	TGTGCCAGCAGCAACACAGGGGACCCCACAGATACGCAGTATTTT	CASSNTGDPTDTQYF
-	TRBV18	TRBD1	15	TRBJ2-1	TGTGCCAGCTCACCATGGGGACAGAGATCCCATGAGCAGTTCTTC	CASSPWGQRSHEQFF
-	TRBV27	-	13	TRBJ1-1	TGTGCCAGCAGTTTAAACAGGAACACTGAAGCTTTCTTT	CASSLNRNTEAFF
-	TRBV27	TRBD1	16	TRBJ2-1	TGTGCCAGCAGAGATACAGGGGCGATCTCCTACAATGAGCAGTTCTTC	CASRDTGAISYNEQFF
-	TRBV29-1	-	15	TRBJ2-1	TGCAGCGTTGAATTCGCGGGGAGGATCTACAATGAGCAGTTCTTC	CSVEFAGRIYNEQFF
-	TRBV7-2	TRBD2	16	TRBJ2-3	TGTGCCAGCACCCCCCGAGGACTAGTACTCGGGGATACGCAGTATTTT	CASTPRGLVLGDTQYF
-	TRBV4-3	-	17	TRBJ2-6	TGCGCCAGCAGCCAAGATGCGAGTAGCTCTGGGGCCAACGTCCTGACTTTC	CASSQDASSSGANVLTF
-	TRBV20-1	TRBD2	15	TRBJ2-1	TGCAGTGCCGTTTCAACTAGCGTCTCCTACAATGAGCAGTTCTTC	CSAVSTSVSYNEQFF
-	TRBV4-1	-	13	TRBJ1-1	TGCGCCAGCAGCCAAGCCTCGAACACTGAAGCTTTCTTT	CASSQASNTEAFF
-	TRBV12-3/TRBV12-4	-	13	TRBJ2-7	TGTGCCAGCAGTTTGGACCGATCCTACGAGCAGTACTTC	CASSLDRSYEQYF
-	TRBV29-1	-	14	TRBJ1-3	TGCAGCGTTGTGAGGGCGAACTCTGGAAACACCATATATTTT	CSVVRANSGNTIYF
-	TRBV7-9	-	16	TRBJ2-1	TGTGCCAGCAGTTCGGTACGGGGGACCTCCTACAATGAGCAGTTCTTC	CASSSVRGTSYNEQFF
-	TRBV30	-	13	TRBJ1-1	TGTGCCTGGAATTTTACAGGGAACACTGAAGCTTTCTTT	CAWNFTGNTEAFF
-	TRBV12-3/TRBV12-4	-	12	TRBJ2-1	TGTGCCAGCAGGGGACTCCACAATGAGCAGTTCTTC	CASRGLHNEQFF
-	TRBV4-3	-	17	TRBJ2-7	TGCGCCAGCAGCCAAGATGCCCTAACAAGGGGTCCCCTCGAGCAGTACTTC	CASSQDALTRGPLEQYF
-	TRBV13	TRBD1	15	TRBJ1-1	TGTGCCAGCAGCCGATTTGGACAGGGGAACACTGAAGCTTTCTTT	CASSRFGQGNTEAFF
-	TRBV14	-	9	TRBJ1-2	TGTGCCAGCAGCACTGGCTACACCTTC	CASSTGYTF
-	TRBV27	-	14	TRBJ2-6	TGTGCCAGCAGTCCTTACTCTGGGGCCAACGTCCTGACTTTC	CASSPYSGANVLTF
-	TRBV9	TRBD2	16	TRBJ2-2	TGTGCCAGCAGCTCCACGGGGGGACCAAACACCGGGGAGCTGTTTTTT	CASSSTGGPNTGELFF
once	TRBV30	TRBD1	14	TRBJ1-2	TGTGCCTGGAGGAGTTTTGGACAGGGGTATGGCTACACCTTC	CAWRSFGQGYGYTF
-	TRBV30	-	11	TRBJ2-3	TGTGCCTGGACTACCGGGCCTACGCAGTATTTT	CAWTTGPTQYF
once	TRBV15	TRBD2	14	TRBJ2-2	TGTGCCACCAGCAGGGGGGGGGACACCGGGGAGCTGTTTTTT	CATSRGGDTGELFF
-	TRBV12-3/TRBV12-4	TRBD1	14	TRBJ1-2	TGTGCCAGCAGTTACGGACAGGGCATCTATGGCTACACCTTC	CASSYGQGIYGYTF
-	TRBV9	-	10	TRBJ2-5	TGTGCTAAATCCCAAGAGACCCAGTACTTC	CAKSQETQYF
-	TRBV11-2	-	14	TRBJ2-1	TGTGCCAGCAGCTTAGCGACCCTCTACAATGAGCAGTTCTTC	CASSLATLYNEQFF
once	TRBV29-1	TRBD1	13	TRBJ1-2	TGCAGCGTTGATGAACAGGGGGCCCATGGCTACACCTTC	CSVDEQGAHGYTF
-	TRBV9	TRBD2	16	TRBJ2-5	TGTGCCAGCAGCGTAGACTCGGGACTAGTATCGCAGACCCAGTACTTC	CASSVDSGLVSQTQYF
-	TRBV19	TRBD1	16	TRBJ1-1	TGTGCCAGTTATAGGACCTCGGGACAGTTCGAGACTGAAGCTTTCTTT	CASYRTSGQFETEAFF
-	TRBV15	-	15	TRBJ1-1	TGTGCCACCAGCAGAGATGTAGGAGCGAACACTGAAGCTTTCTTT	CATSRDVGANTEAFF
-	TRBV12-3/TRBV12-4	-	13	TRBJ2-7	TGTGCCAGCAGTTTAGAATGGGTCTACGAGCAGTACTTC	CASSLEWVYEQYF
-	TRBV28	TRBD1	15	TRBJ2-3	TGTGCCACCAGCCCGCAGGGGGAGAGCACAGATACGCAGTATTTT	CATSPQGESTDTQYF
-	TRBV29-1	-	12	TRBJ2-7	TGCAGCGTTGCTCACGGGGTCTACGAGCAGTACTTC	CSVAHGVYEQYF
-	TRBV2	-	13	TRBJ2-7	TGTGCCAGCAGTGAAGTTCAGGGGAGCGAGCAGTACTTC	CASSEVQGSEQYF
-	TRBV5-5	-	12	TRBJ2-7	TGTGCCAGCAGCATCGAGGGGTACGAGCAGTACTTC	CASSIEGYEQYF
-	TRBV12-3/TRBV12-4	-	15	TRBJ2-1	TGTGCCAGCAGTTTAACAGAGTCCTCCTACAATGAGCAGTTCTTC	CASSLTESSYNEQFF
-	TRBV6-5	TRBD2	15	TRBJ2-1	TGTGCCAGCAGCCCTACTCGGGAGGGCCTTGGTGAGCAGTTCTTC	CASSPTREGLGEQFF
-	TRBV21-1	-	14	TRBJ2-7	TGTGCCAGCAGCAACCGGACAGGGTCCTACGAGCAGTACTTC	CASSNRTGSYEQYF
-	TRBV20-1	-	13	TRBJ2-2	TGCAGTGCTAGAAAGCTCAACACCGGGGAGCTGTTTTTT	CSARKLNTGELFF
-	TRBV7-9	TRBD1	14	TRBJ2-2	TGTGCCAGCAGCTGGACAGGGGAAACCGGGGAGCTGTTTTTT	CASSWTGETGELFF
-	TRBV5-5	-	13	TRBJ2-7	TGTGCCAGCAGCTTGTACCTAGACCACGAGCAGTACTTC	CASSLYLDHEQYF
-	TRBV4-3	TRBD2	17	TRBJ2-3	TGCGCCAGCAGCCAAGAGCTCGAGCGGGGGGGGGCAGATACGCAGTATTTT	CASSQELERGGADTQYF
-	TRBV27	TRBD1	15	TRBJ2-7	TGTGCCAGCAGTTTATTCGGGCAGGGGGCCTACGAGCAGTACTTC	CASSLFGQGAYEQYF
-	TRBV30	-	13	TRBJ1-1	TGTGCCTGGAGAATGACAGGGAACACTGAAGCTTTCTTT	CAWRMTGNTEAFF
-	TRBV7-3	TRBD2	15	TRBJ2-1	TGTGCCAGCAGCCCCCTCGGCGGGAGTGCCAATGAGCAGTTCTTC	CASSPLGGSANEQFF
-	TRBV30	-	13	TRBJ1-1	TGTGCCTGGAAATTTAGTCCGGGGGCTGAAGCTTTCTTT	CAWKFSPGAEAFF
few	TRBV4-3	TRBD1	14	TRBJ2-7	TGCGCCAGCAGCCAAGGGGACAGGACCTACGAGCAGTACTTC	CASSQGDRTYEQYF
-	TRBV15	-	16	TRBJ2-2	TGTGCCACCAGCAGGCCCGAGAGCGGTGATACCGGGGAGCTGTTTTTT	CATSRPESGDTGELFF
-	TRBV13	-	14	TRBJ2-1	TGTGCCAGCACCGAGCGGAGAGGATACAATGAGCAGTTCTTC	CASTERRGYNEQFF
-	TRBV9	TRBD1	14	TRBJ2-5	TGTGCCAGCAGCGAAGCAGGGGGCTCGGAGACCCAGTACTTC	CASSEAGGSETQYF
-	TRBV4-1	-	16	TRBJ1-6	TGCGCCAGCAGCCCCCAACCCGGGGGGAGGGATTCACCCCTCCACTTT	CASSPQPGGRDSPLHF